The subject of this entry is one T cell receptor beta chain. These data originate in a study of blood T cell repertoires in COVID-19. As for the study in general: Acute and convalescent COVID-19 specimens originated in the United States, Italy and Spain. PBMCs, B-cell-depleted T cells, or T cells provided the cDNA or gDNA that made up the material.

The CDR3 covers 15 residues. V was clipped by 5 bases and J by 1 base; unmatched bases: 4. Germline V lookup: CDR1 SGHAT, CDR2 FQDESV (reference sequence). Original data processing: Amplification of reference gene primers provided the estimated nucleated cell counts. Assay used: immunoSEQ multiplex PCR; TCRdb lists only in-frame clones, some missing. V, J and clone size were drawn from that table, and D and trimming were deduced from the DNA. The sample shows fewer than 300,000 clones, less than 90% of them seen only once. Seattle's enrolled individuals joined amid active infection and were then monitored longitudinally.

The sequenced material came from peripheral blood. The sequence derives from a young woman with COVID-19, enrolled during active disease. This chain joins TRBV11-1 and TRBJ2-2; 7 bases agree with TRBD2. The CDR3, as DNA: TGTGCCAGCAGCACCGGGGGGAGGAACACCGGGGAGCTGTTTTTT. This encodes CASSTGGRNTGELFF. The full variable domain, rest sourced from reference TRBV11-1 and TRBJ2-2, is EAEVAQSPRYKITEKSQAVAFWCDPISGHATLYWYRQILGQGPELLVQFQDESVVDDSQLPKDRFSAERLKGVDSTLKIQPAELGDSAMYLCASSTGGRNTGELFFGEGSRLTVL.